The sequence of this T cell receptor beta chain was determined in a study (dated by TCRdb to between 2015 and 2017). Turning to the overall study: Whether tumor-infiltrating Tregs in breast cancer are recruited from blood Tregs or converted in situ from other CD4+ T cell subsets was tested.

Full-length TCR variable regions were amplified by 5' RACE PCR using constant-region reverse primers, and then by semi-nested PCR using Nested Universal Primer A. Using the ReliaPrep RNA Cell Miniprep System, total RNA was extracted, and the SMARTer RACE 5'/3' Kit was then used to reverse transcribe the RNA into 5'RACE-ready cDNA. An Illumina MiSeq was used to sequence the full-length TCR alpha and beta libraries, which had been barcoded with multiplex adaptors. For the original study's pipeline: For each of nine subset-tissue groups, sequencing data from the five patients were pooled, and the groups were then compared using unsupervised clustering of TCR gene usage. The Morisita-Horn index, with shared sequences weighted by their contribution to each repertoire, was used to calculate repertoire similarity. The public reads were run again by TCRdb, first through fastp at Q25 and then through MiXCR, and only productive beta chains were kept. All rows with the same CDR3 protein become a single entry with the most common DNA and genes. The V and J calls were not made by the authors but by TCRdb's processing. Counted in this sample were about 54,000 distinct CDR3 sequences; roughly 15% of them appeared once. The leading ten clones occupy approximately 2.5% of the sample.

The Miltenyi Naive CD4+ T Cell Isolation kit was used to purify naive CD4+ T cells, and CD25 microbeads were used to remove Tregs. Tregs, naive and memory CD4+ T cells from tumor, blood and ipsilateral draining lymph nodes of five breast cancer patients underwent full-length TCR alpha and beta sequencing. Ficoll density gradient centrifugation was used to isolate mononuclear cells from either lymph nodes or 50 ml of peripheral blood. Sorted cell populations were confirmed by FACS to exceed 90% purity. Findings and caveats that apply to the study as a whole: The greatest overlap of tumor-infiltrating Treg TCR alpha and beta sequences was observed with tumor naive CD4+ T cells, followed by blood naive CD4+ T cells. The larger-cohort validation was restricted to a single TCR beta V-J rearrangement rather than whole repertoires. Tumor memory CD4+ T cell TCR gene usage clustered with blood and lymph node memory CD4+ cells and lymph node naive CD4+ cells.

The CDR3 has 14 amino acids, counting the end cysteine and phenylalanine. Solely the CDR3 DNA is kept, with 42 bases framed from the first base. CDR1 and CDR2 were assigned from the germline V gene as SGHRS and YFSETQ. Between the V and J ends, shortened by 3 bases and 5 bases respectively, the junction contains 14 bases. A word on this clonotype: There is no known antigen for this receptor. Base-call qualities are not available, and no considerably larger clone is one nucleotide away.

The sequenced sample consisted of naive CD4+ T cells sorted from blood. Sample cell subset or site, as interpreted from the label and publication: naive CD4+ T cells, CD4+CD45RA+CD25-. This clonotype originated in a female donor with breast cancer. The rearranged chain carries TRBV5-1 and TRBJ1-1, and perhaps TRBD1 as D gene, on 6 matching bases. The sequenced DNA: TGCGCCAGCAGCTCCCTAGAGAGGGGGACTGAAGCTTTCTTT. Its translation reads: CASSSLERGTEAFF.